The 25 T cell receptor beta chains presented below share a single source sample, sequenced in a study of shared clonotypes between healthy human individuals. CD45RO negativity and positive selection for CCR7 defined naive CD8 cells, a population that excluded terminally differentiated effector memory CD45RA+ cells. Clones were sequenced by immunoSEQ multiplex PCR, and TCRdb holds only the in-frame ones, with some missing. The repertoire consists of over 2 million clones, with over 85% occurring once and the leading ten covering roughly 1%. The sequenced sample consisted of naive CD8+ T cells sorted from blood. These receptors came from a young man in good health.

The V and J genes are TRBV9 and TRBJ1-2; D unresolved. Trimming removed 4 bases from V and 7 bases from J, with 17 bases in between. Germline values: CDR1 SGDLS, CDR2 YYNGEE. This CDR3 comprises 14 residues. This CDR3 reads CASSLGVSNPGYTF. CDR3 DNA: TGTGCCAGCAGCCTCGGGGTTTCTAATCCTGGCTACACCTTC.

This chain uses TRBV28 with TRBJ1-1, with no clear D. Deletions cut 8 bases from V and 1 base from J, with 11 bases between. This CDR3 region has 13 residues. The germline CDR1 and CDR2 sequences are MDHEN and SYDVKM. The CDR3 bases are TGTGCCAGCCGCTACGAAGAGAACACTGAAGCTTTCTTT. It is translated as CASRYEENTEAFF.

Written as DNA, the CDR3 is TGTGCCAGCTCACTAGCGGACTTCCCCTACGAGCAGTACTTC. This translates into CASSLADFPYEQYF. The chain carries TRBV18 and TRBJ2-7; possibly TRBD2 for D (6 bases). The CDR3 runs 14 residues. The germline V gene encodes CDR1 KGHSH and CDR2 LQKENI. The V end lost 4 bases, the J end lost 2 bases, and 12 bases lay between the germline ends.

The chain carries TRBV5-4 and TRBJ1-2, with a possible D match to TRBD1 (5 bases). The CDR3 is made up of 15 amino acids. V lost 4 bases and J lost 6, with 19 bases in between. Germline CDR1 SGHNT, CDR2 YYREEE (reference sequence). The CDR3 here is CASSPDRGRGDGYTF. The CDR3 coding sequence is TGTGCCAGCAGCCCGGATCGGGGCCGTGGAGATGGCTACACCTTC.

The chain uses TRBV19 and TRBJ1-1; 8 bases are a match to TRBD1. V shed 9 bases and J 5 bases; nucleotides not matched to a gene: 17. Germline V gene sequence: CDR1 LNHDA, CDR2 SQIVND (reference sequence). The CDR3 consists of 16 residues. The CDR3 region has the DNA TGTGCCAGCCTTCCGGTGCAGGGGGCGTCGCTGACTGAAGCTTTCTTT. The encoded protein is CASLPVQGASLTEAFF.

V is TRBV29-1 and J is TRBJ1-2; D call uncertain. Trimming stripped 3 bases from V and 5 bases from J, with 13 bases between. Germline loops: CDR1 SQVTM, CDR2 ANQGSEA. The length of the CDR3 is 13 residues. In DNA form, the CDR3 reads TGCAGCGTTGATTGGGAGAGATGGTATGGCTACACCTTC. It translates to CSVDWERWYGYTF.

In this sample, this clone turned up a few times. The rearrangement links TRBV27 to TRBJ1-6; TRBD1 agrees at 10 bases. The V segment lost 8 bases and the J segment 10 bases; nucleotides outside the gene matches: 2. CDR1 and CDR2 (germline): MNHEY, SMNVEV (reference sequence). The CDR3 is 12 residues long. The CDR3 region is CASGDRGSPLHF. The CDR3 DNA reads as TGTGCCAGCGGGGACAGGGGCTCACCCCTCCACTTT.

The chain couples TRBV28 to TRBJ1-4; 8 positions match TRBD1. Germline lookup yields CDR1 MDHEN and CDR2 SYDVKM. V trimming: 8 bases; J trimming: 6 bases; junction bases outside the gene matches: 8. The CDR3 length is 14 residues. The CDR3 region is CASGQPGQDEKLFF. The CDR3 bases are TGTGCCAGCGGACAGCCGGGACAGGATGAAAAACTGTTTTTT.

This clone was detected once. The gene calls are TRBV30 and TRBJ2-3; a weak D match, TRBD1 (6 bases). The CDR3 loop spans 16 amino acids. Trimming took 4 bases from V and 1 from J, leaving 18 bases between them. Germline CDR1 GTSNPN, CDR2 SVGIG (reference sequence). CDR3 nucleotides: TGTGCCTGGACTTATTCAGGGGATTGGGGCACAGATACGCAGTATTTT. It specifies CAWTYSGDWGTDTQYF.

The chain is built from TRBV7-8 and TRBJ2-1; D is uncertain. The germline V gene has CDR1 SGHVS and CDR2 FQNEAQ. The CDR3 is made up of 14 amino acids. Trimming removed 8 bases at V and 0 bases at J, with 11 bases between. The CDR3 here is CASLSTSSYNEQFF. The CDR3 region has the DNA TGTGCCAGCCTGTCAACAAGCTCCTACAATGAGCAGTTCTTC.

This rearrangement joins TRBV28 to TRBJ2-1; TRBD2 matches 7 bases. The germline V gene encodes CDR1 MDHEN and CDR2 SYDVKM. Trimming removed 8 bases from V and 4 bases from J; junction bases left unmatched: 14. The CDR3 has 16 amino acids. CDR3 protein: CASSSMEASGYNEQFF. CDR3 bases: TGTGCCAGCTCCTCAATGGAGGCTAGCGGTTACAATGAGCAGTTCTTC.

The chain links TRBV30 to TRBJ1-5, with D perhaps matching TRBD1 (5 bases). With 4 bases removed from V and 1 base from J, the gap between germline ends came to 8 bases. The germline V gene encodes CDR1 GTSNPN and CDR2 SVGIG (reference sequence). The CDR3 length is 13 residues. This CDR3 reads CAWTEGSNQPQHF. In DNA form, the CDR3 reads TGTGCCTGGACGGAGGGGAGCAATCAGCCCCAGCATTTT.

The chain has TRBV7-9 and TRBJ2-7; D not certain. Trimming stripped 5 bases from V and 1 base from J, with 15 bases between. The CDR3 sequence is 15 residues long. Germline assignment: CDR1 SEHNR and CDR2 FQNEAQ (reference sequence). CDR3: CASSKTGSPSYEQYF. The CDR3 bases are TGTGCCAGCAGCAAAACCGGGTCCCCTTCCTACGAGCAGTACTTC. The full variable domain, with the rest looked up from reference TRBV7-9 and TRBJ2-7, is DTGVSQNPRHKITKRGQNVTFRCDPISEHNRLYWYRQTLGQGPEFLTYFQNEAQLEKSRLLSDRFSAERPKGSFSTLEIQRTEQGDSAMYLCASSKTGSPSYEQYFGPGTRLTVT.

The CDR3 bases are TGTGCCAGCAGCTTAGTTTCGCGGGACTCCTACAATGAGCAGTTCTTC. The encoded protein is CASSLVSRDSYNEQFF. The chain is built from TRBV7-8 and TRBJ2-1, with TRBD2 as a possible D gene (6 bases). The CDR3 is 16 amino acids. Trimming pared 1 base from V and 0 bases from J, leaving 10 bases between. Germline V gene lookup returns CDR1 SGHVS and CDR2 FQNEAQ. Drawing the rest from reference TRBV7-8 and TRBJ2-1, the complete variable domain is GAGVSQSPRYKVAKRGQDVALRCDPISGHVSLFWYQQALGQGPEFLTYFQNEAQLDKSGLPSDRFFAERPEGSVSTLKIQRTQQEDSAVYLCASSLVSRDSYNEQFFGPGTRLTVL.

The chain is built from TRBV5-1 and TRBJ2-5, with TRBD1 matching over 10 bases. The germline gives CDR1 SGHRS, CDR2 YFSETQ. The CDR3 has 15 residues. Unmatched junction bases numbered 7, after V lost 4 bases and J lost 4 bases. The CDR3 nucleotides read TGCGCCAGCAGCCCCGGGACAGGGGTAGGAGAGACCCAGTACTTC. Amino acid sequence: CASSPGTGVGETQYF.

On this clone itself: At the DNA level, this CDR3 is encoded by other sequences in the same sample as well. The chain couples TRBV27 to TRBJ1-3; maybe TRBD1 (6 bases). This CDR3 contains 15 residues. Germline CDR1 and CDR2: MNHEY and SMNVEV (reference sequence). The V gene lost 2 bases and the J gene lost 0 bases, with 8 bases spanning the gap. CDR3 nucleotide sequence: TGTGCCAGCAGTTTAGACAGGAGCTCTGGAAACACCATATATTTT. This codes for CASSLDRSSGNTIYF.

This clone has more than one count but fewer than ten. The rearrangement links TRBV28 to TRBJ2-4; 10 nucleotides line up with TRBD1. Looked up from germline, CDR1 is MDHEN and CDR2 is SYDVKM. V was clipped by 11 bases and J by 8 bases; unmatched bases: 3. The CDR3 length is 11 residues. The CDR3 sequence is CAAGQGHIQYF. In DNA form, the CDR3 reads TGTGCCGCGGGACAGGGGCACATTCAGTACTTC.

The CDR3, as DNA: TGTGCCAGTAGTCCTATCGATCAGCCCCAGCATTTT. This translates into CASSPIDQPQHF. The V and J genes are TRBV19 and TRBJ1-5; D is undetermined. Germline lookup yields CDR1 LNHDA and CDR2 SQIVND (reference sequence). This CDR3 contains 12 residues. The V gene lost 5 bases and the J gene lost 5 bases, with 7 bases spanning the gap.

The chain combines TRBV7-6 with TRBJ2-5, with 8 nucleotides matching TRBD1. Germline V lookup: CDR1 SGHVS, CDR2 FNYEAQ. The junction had 2 bases not matched to a gene; V was cut back by 5 bases and J by 3 bases. This CDR3 contains 13 residues. CDR3 DNA sequence: TGTGCCAGCAGCCAGGACAGGGAAGAGACCCAGTACTTC. Encoded protein: CASSQDREETQYF.

The gene calls are TRBV2 and TRBJ1-6; no firm D call. Trimming cost V 2 bases and J 3 bases, with 8 bases left between them. This CDR3 has 15 residues. The germline V gene encodes CDR1 SNHLY and CDR2 FYNNEI. The CDR3 DNA follows: TGTGCCAGCAGTGAAAACAGTCTCTATAATTCACCCCTCCACTTT. Translating it yields CASSENSLYNSPLHF.

The chain has TRBV9 and TRBJ2-1; the match to TRBD2 covers 7 bases. The CDR3 totals 16 residues. Per the germline V gene, CDR1 is SGDLS and CDR2 is YYNGEE. Germline trimming cut 1 base from V and 3 bases from J; bases unmatched to any gene: 7. The CDR3 here is CASSVLRLADYNEQFF. As DNA, the CDR3 is TGTGCCAGCAGCGTATTAAGACTAGCCGACTACAATGAGCAGTTCTTC.

J is TRBJ2-3 and V is TRBV28; TRBD2 agrees at 11 bases. From germline, CDR1 is MDHEN and CDR2 SYDVKM. Losses at the gene ends were 1 base for V and 2 bases for J; bases not matched to a gene: 5. The length of the CDR3 is 17 residues. CDR3 in amino acids: CASSLSPLAGATDTQYF. CDR3 bases: TGTGCCAGCAGTTTATCCCCACTAGCGGGGGCCACAGATACGCAGTATTTT.

This clone was found a few times. V and J are TRBV10-1 and TRBJ1-6; unclear D gene. The CDR3 extends over 9 amino acids. The ends were cut back, 7 bases at V and 9 bases at J, with 1 base in the middle. Germline assignment: CDR1 WNHNN and CDR2 SYGVQD (reference sequence). The CDR3 is CASISPLHF. The CDR3 DNA sequence: TGCGCCAGCATTTCACCCCTCCACTTT.

The chain uses TRBV19 and TRBJ1-2; D not certain. CDR1 is LNHDA and CDR2 is SQIVND in the germline V gene (reference sequence). V was trimmed by 9 bases and J by 5 bases, leaving 19 bases between them. The CDR3 extends over 14 amino acids. The CDR3 here is CASHGPSVVYGYTF. The DNA for the CDR3 is TGTGCCAGCCACGGACCTTCCGTGGTATATGGCTACACCTTC.

Notes on this clone: Other DNA sequences in this sample translate to the same CDR3. The rearrangement links TRBV27 to TRBJ2-1; a weak D match, TRBD1 (5 bases). This CDR3 spans 16 amino acids. Germline V gene lookup returns CDR1 MNHEY and CDR2 SMNVEV (reference sequence). V gave up 0 bases and J gave up 4 bases, with 13 bases separating them. This chain's CDR3 is CASSLSAAGRYNEQFF. The CDR3 DNA sequence: TGTGCCAGCAGTTTATCGGCGGCAGGGCGGTACAATGAGCAGTTCTTC.